These T cell receptor beta chains were read from a single sample in a study of blood T cells in healthy people across ages. TCRdb reprocessed the 5' RACE reads with MiXCR, giving one entry per CDR3 protein. This table holds 1.5 million to 2 million distinct CDR3 sequences, 28% found once. Sequenced input: blood. The receptors were gathered from a woman in her twenties or thirties in good health. Both conserved end residues are part of each CDR3. Fields, in order: J gene, V gene, CDR3 protein.

J gene: TRBJ1-1
V gene: TRBV29-1
CDR3 protein: CSVEDQGTAFF

J gene: TRBJ2-3
V gene: TRBV20-1
CDR3 protein: CSARDQPRRDTQYF

J gene: TRBJ2-1
V gene: TRBV7-2
CDR3 protein: CASSYRRLAGDSEQFF

J gene: TRBJ2-5
V gene: TRBV7-6
CDR3 protein: CASSLTWREGTYQETQYF

J gene: TRBJ2-1
V gene: TRBV11-2
CDR3 protein: CASSPALASGRNEQFF

J gene: TRBJ2-5
V gene: TRBV15
CDR3 protein: CATSIARGGGKTQYF

J gene: TRBJ2-1
V gene: TRBV27
CDR3 protein: CATFGKTSVSYNEQFF

J gene: TRBJ2-6
V gene: TRBV24-1
CDR3 protein: CAVGGRGSSGANVLTF

J gene: TRBJ1-6
V gene: TRBV6-5
CDR3 protein: CASSYSSQPYSPLHF

J gene: TRBJ2-1
V gene: TRBV7-2
CDR3 protein: CASSAIGGGFDEQFF

J gene: TRBJ2-7
V gene: TRBV29-1
CDR3 protein: CSVVPTGASSYEQYF

J gene: TRBJ1-1
V gene: TRBV15
CDR3 protein: CATRERDRAFF

J gene: TRBJ2-4
V gene: TRBV5-5
CDR3 protein: CASSSPGQGDIQYF

J gene: TRBJ1-5
V gene: TRBV7-9
CDR3 protein: CASSSSGQGSSNQPQHF

J gene: TRBJ1-6
V gene: TRBV3-1
CDR3 protein: CASKNSDSPLHF

J gene: TRBJ1-2
V gene: TRBV15
CDR3 protein: CATSATINYGYTF

J gene: TRBJ1-2
V gene: TRBV2
CDR3 protein: CASSPGPANYGYTF

J gene: TRBJ2-4
V gene: TRBV7-3
CDR3 protein: CASSAPDLDIQYF

J gene: TRBJ2-2
V gene: TRBV24-1
CDR3 protein: CATSRGTTGELCF

J gene: TRBJ1-5
V gene: TRBV9
CDR3 protein: CASSVGKSNQPQHF

J gene: TRBJ2-7
V gene: TRBV7-6
CDR3 protein: CASCLRLAGFYEQYF

J gene: TRBJ2-5
V gene: TRBV20-1
CDR3 protein: CSAPPGGVRETQYF

J gene: TRBJ2-5
V gene: TRBV5-4
CDR3 protein: CASSADRYQETQYF

J gene: TRBJ2-3
V gene: TRBV11-2
CDR3 protein: CASSLALGLADLTDTQYF

J gene: TRBJ1-4
V gene: TRBV11-2
CDR3 protein: CASSSRVNEKLFF

J gene: TRBJ2-4
V gene: TRBV7-2
CDR3 protein: CASSTQGQVKNIQYF

J gene: TRBJ2-3
V gene: TRBV4-3
CDR3 protein: CASSQVDGSGSDTQYF

J gene: TRBJ2-3
V gene: TRBV6-6
CDR3 protein: CASKRLAGETSTDTQYF

J gene: TRBJ2-1
V gene: TRBV11-3
CDR3 protein: CASSLPGLADEQFF

J gene: -
V gene: TRBV12-3/TRBV12-4
CDR3 protein: CASSSQPYNEQYF

J gene: TRBJ2-5
V gene: TRBV10-2
CDR3 protein: CASTETRRETQYF

J gene: TRBJ2-7
V gene: TRBV7-6
CDR3 protein: CASSTGRSSYEQYF

J gene: TRBJ2-1
V gene: TRBV24-1
CDR3 protein: CATSDGGTSGTNEQFF

J gene: TRBJ2-1
V gene: TRBV30
CDR3 protein: CAWKEQGNNEQFF

J gene: TRBJ2-2
V gene: TRBV5-1
CDR3 protein: CASSLKEGGTGELFF